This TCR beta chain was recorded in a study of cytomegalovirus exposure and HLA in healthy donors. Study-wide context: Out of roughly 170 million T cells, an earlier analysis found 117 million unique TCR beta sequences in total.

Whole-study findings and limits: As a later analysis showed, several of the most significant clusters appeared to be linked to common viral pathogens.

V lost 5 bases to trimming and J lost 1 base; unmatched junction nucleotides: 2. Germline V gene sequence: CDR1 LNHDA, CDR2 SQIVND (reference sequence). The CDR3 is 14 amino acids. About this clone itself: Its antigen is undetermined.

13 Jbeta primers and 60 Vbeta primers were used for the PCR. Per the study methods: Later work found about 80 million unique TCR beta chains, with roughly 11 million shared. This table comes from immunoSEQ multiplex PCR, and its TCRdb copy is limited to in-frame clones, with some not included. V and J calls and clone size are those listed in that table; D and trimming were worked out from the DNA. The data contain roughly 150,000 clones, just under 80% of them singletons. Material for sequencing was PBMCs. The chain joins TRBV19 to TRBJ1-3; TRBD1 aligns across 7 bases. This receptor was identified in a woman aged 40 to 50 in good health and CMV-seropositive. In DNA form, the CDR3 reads TGTGCCAGTAGTGAGGGGGCTTCTGGAAACACCATATATTTT. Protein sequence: CASSEGASGNTIYF.